These 11 T cell receptor beta chains came from one sample sequenced in a study of shared clonotypes between healthy human individuals. Data came from immunoSEQ multiplex PCR; TCRdb stores just in-frame clones and leaves some out. The table shows roughly 2 million clones, with roughly 95% occurring only once. The sample consisted of naive CD4+ T cells sorted from blood. Subset of the sample: CD45RA+ positively selected. These receptor sequences come from a man aged 18 to 29 in good health.

Here the CDR3 reads CASSPKRGAGTDTQYF. The CDR3 coding sequence is TGTGCCAGCAGCCCGAAGAGGGGGGCCGGGACAGATACGCAGTATTTT. The chain carries TRBV7-2 and TRBJ2-3, with D perhaps TRBD1 or TRBD2 (6 bases each). V was cut by 5 bases and J by 3 bases, with 18 bases left in between. In germline, CDR1 is SGHTA, CDR2 FQGNSA. CDR3 length: 16 amino acids.

The chain joins TRBV6-6 to TRBJ2-7; D possibly corresponds to TRBD1 (6 bases). Trimming took 6 bases from V and 7 from J, leaving 16 bases between them. Germline V gene sequence: CDR1 MNHNY, CDR2 SVGAGI (reference sequence). CDR3 size: 13 residues. Written as DNA, the CDR3 is TGTGCCAGCAGCCCCGGGACATCCCTAGAGCAGTACTTC. This encodes CASSPGTSLEQYF.

The chain uses TRBV9 and TRBJ2-7; a possible D gene is TRBD1 (5 bases). The CDR3 is made up of 15 amino acids. Trimming took off 7 bases at V and 6 bases at J, with 23 bases between the two ends. The V gene's germline CDR1 is SGDLS and CDR2 YYNGEE. The CDR3 nucleotides are TGTGCCAGCGAACACAGTGTTACAGGCCCTTGCGAGCAGTACTTC. This codes for CASEHSVTGPCEQYF.

The J gene is TRBJ2-7, the V gene TRBV9; D not resolved. Germline loops: CDR1 SGDLS, CDR2 YYNGEE. V was shortened by 7 bases and J by 0 bases, with 8 bases between the two germline ends. The CDR3 consists of 12 residues. CDR3 bases: TGTGCCAGCGGCGCTTCCTCCTACGAGCAGTACTTC. It translates to CASGASSYEQYF.

CDR3 nucleotide sequence: TGTGCCAGCAGTTTCCGGCGGGGGGTCACAGATACGCAGTATTTT. Translating gives CASSFRRGVTDTQYF. This chain uses TRBV27 with TRBJ2-3; 8 nucleotides agree with TRBD2. CDR3 length: 15 residues. The V gene end was trimmed by 3 bases and the J gene end by 2 bases; junction bases not matched to a gene: 4. Germline values: CDR1 MNHEY, CDR2 SMNVEV (reference sequence).

Worth noting for this clone: Other DNA variants within this sample encode the same CDR3. The rearrangement joins TRBV7-9 to TRBJ1-2; D unresolved. This CDR3 has 14 amino acids. Germline CDR1 reads SEHNR; CDR2 reads FQNEAQ (reference sequence). V dropped 1 base and J dropped 2 bases, with 8 bases sitting between them. CDR3 DNA: TGTGCCAGCAGCTTAGGGCAGAACAACTATGGCTACACCTTC. It specifies CASSLGQNNYGYTF.

The chain couples TRBV15 to TRBJ1-6, with D maybe TRBD1 (6 bases). The CDR3 runs 15 residues. Trimming took 0 bases from V and 10 from J, leaving 13 bases between them. CDR1 and CDR2 (germline): LNHNV, YYDKDF (reference sequence). The CDR3 bases are TGTGCCACCAGCAGAGAGGCGGGGGGCCAATCACCCCTCCACTTT. This translates into CATSREAGGQSPLHF.

This clone was found once. Other nucleotide sequences from this sample produce the same CDR3. The chain joins TRBV18 to TRBJ1-4; D not resolved. Germline V lookup: CDR1 KGHSH, CDR2 LQKENI. Trimming removed 1 base at V and 7 bases at J, with 4 bases between. The CDR3 runs to 12 residues. The CDR3 bases are TGTGCCAGCTCACCACTTGGTGAAAAACTGTTTTTT. This encodes CASSPLGEKLFF.

The chain carries TRBV2 and TRBJ2-7; 7 bases align to TRBD1. Germline loops: CDR1 SNHLY, CDR2 FYNNEI. J was trimmed by 6 bases and V by 4 bases; bases with no gene match: 12. This CDR3 is 15 amino acids long. The CDR3 DNA is TGTGCCAGCAGTGCAGACCCTCTGGACAGGACCGAGCAGTACTTC. It encodes CASSADPLDRTEQYF.

A single count supports this clone. The chain has TRBV11-2 and TRBJ2-7, with TRBD1 as a possible D gene (6 bases). There are 15 residues in the CDR3. The V gene lost 0 bases and the J gene lost 0 bases, with 9 bases spanning the gap. From germline, CDR1 is SGHAT and CDR2 FQNNGV. CDR3 in amino acids: CASSLDGQFSYEQYF. The CDR3 DNA follows: TGTGCCAGCAGCTTAGATGGACAGTTCTCCTACGAGCAGTACTTC. The full variable domain, with the rest looked up from reference TRBV11-2 and TRBJ2-7, is EAGVAQSPRYKIIEKRQSVAFWCNPISGHATLYWYQQILGQGPKLLIQFQNNGVVDDSQLPKDRFSAERLKGVDSTLKIQPAKLEDSAVYLCASSLDGQFSYEQYFGPGTRLTVT.

The chain recombines TRBV2 with TRBJ2-2, with a possible D match to TRBD2 (5 bases). This CDR3 comprises 17 residues. Germline V gene data show CDR1 as SNHLY and CDR2 as FYNNEI. Trimming pared 5 bases from V and 1 base from J, leaving 17 bases between. For the CDR3, the DNA is TGTGCCAGCAGTAGGCGGGCCCACAACATGAACACCGGGGAGCTGTTTTTT. Encoded protein: CASSRRAHNMNTGELFF.